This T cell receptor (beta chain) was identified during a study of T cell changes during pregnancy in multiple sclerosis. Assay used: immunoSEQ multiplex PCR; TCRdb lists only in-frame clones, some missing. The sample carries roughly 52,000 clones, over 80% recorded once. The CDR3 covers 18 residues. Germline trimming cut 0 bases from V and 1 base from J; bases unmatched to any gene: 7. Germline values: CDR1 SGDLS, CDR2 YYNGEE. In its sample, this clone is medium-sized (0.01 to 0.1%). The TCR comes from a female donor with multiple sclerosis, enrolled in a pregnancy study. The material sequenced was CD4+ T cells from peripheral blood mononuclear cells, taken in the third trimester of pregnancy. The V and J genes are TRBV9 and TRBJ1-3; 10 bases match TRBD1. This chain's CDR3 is CASSVAPRTGGSGNTIYF. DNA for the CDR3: TGTGCCAGCAGCGTAGCACCTCGGACAGGGGGATCTGGAAACACCATATATTTT.